Listed below are T cell receptor beta chains from one sample, sequenced in a study of shared clonotypes between healthy human individuals. TCRdb keeps only in-frame clones here, not all; method: immunoSEQ multiplex PCR. The sample carries approximately 530,000 clones, 90% to 96% recorded once. Sequencing was done on a sample of naive CD4+ T cells sorted from blood. The receptor source for this set is a woman in her twenties or thirties in good health. The CDR3 runs from the conserved cysteine through the conserved F or W. The D gene is left open where the match is weak. The size of a clone is reported for some rows only, either as once, few or many, or as a class for expanded clones.

J gene: TRBJ1-4; clone size: NA; D gene: TRBD1; V gene: TRBV7-3; CDR3 protein: CASSLDRGSGKLFF; CDR3 DNA: TGTGCCAGCAGCCTCGACAGGGGCTCTGGAAAACTGTTTTTT
J gene: TRBJ1-5; clone size: NA; D gene: NA; V gene: TRBV11-2; CDR3 protein: CASSRGENQPQHF; CDR3 DNA: TGTGCCAGCAGCCGGGGCGAGAATCAGCCCCAGCATTTT
J gene: TRBJ1-1; clone size: NA; D gene: NA; V gene: TRBV4-1; CDR3 protein: CASSQALPIRMNTEAFF; CDR3 DNA: TGCGCCAGCAGCCAAGCCCTCCCAATCCGGATGAACACTGAAGCTTTCTTT
J gene: TRBJ2-3; clone size: NA; D gene: NA; V gene: TRBV6-4; CDR3 protein: CASSDFGDTQYF; CDR3 DNA: TGTGCCAGCAGTGACTTTGGGGATACGCAGTATTTT
J gene: TRBJ2-1; clone size: NA; D gene: TRBD2; V gene: TRBV7-9; CDR3 protein: CASSLVALASNEQFF; CDR3 DNA: TGTGCCAGCAGCTTAGTCGCACTAGCGAGCAATGAGCAGTTCTTC
J gene: TRBJ1-1; clone size: once; D gene: NA; V gene: TRBV7-9; CDR3 protein: CASSLVRGGQPSSTEAFF; CDR3 DNA: TGTGCCAGCAGCTTAGTAAGGGGTGGGCAGCCATCGAGTACTGAAGCTTTCTTT
J gene: TRBJ1-5; clone size: NA; D gene: NA; V gene: TRBV12-2; CDR3 protein: CASRLVRVDQPQHF; CDR3 DNA: TGTGCAAGTCGCTTAGTAAGGGTGGATCAGCCCCAGCATTTT
J gene: TRBJ2-5; clone size: NA; D gene: NA; V gene: TRBV5-4; CDR3 protein: CASSLGTTQETQYF; CDR3 DNA: TGTGCCAGCAGCTTGGGGACTACACAAGAGACCCAGTACTTC
J gene: TRBJ1-5; clone size: once; D gene: TRBD1; V gene: TRBV9; CDR3 protein: CASSPSTTGGNQPQHF; CDR3 DNA: TGTGCCAGCAGCCCCTCGACCACAGGGGGCAATCAGCCCCAGCATTTT
J gene: TRBJ2-1; clone size: NA; D gene: TRBD2; V gene: TRBV7-9; CDR3 protein: CASSFRTSGTYNEQFF; CDR3 DNA: TGTGCCAGCAGCTTTCGGACTAGCGGGACCTACAATGAGCAGTTCTTC
J gene: TRBJ2-7; clone size: NA; D gene: NA; V gene: TRBV28; CDR3 protein: CASRTEGRRSLPYEQYF; CDR3 DNA: TGTGCCAGCAGGACTGAGGGGAGGAGATCCCTACCCTACGAGCAGTACTTC
J gene: TRBJ2-2; clone size: NA; D gene: NA; V gene: TRBV27; CDR3 protein: CASSPTVIGAGELFF; CDR3 DNA: TGTGCCAGCAGTCCGACAGTTATTGGCGCCGGGGAGCTGTTTTTT
J gene: TRBJ2-7; clone size: NA; D gene: TRBD1; V gene: TRBV18; CDR3 protein: CASSQRQGVTDEQYF; CDR3 DNA: TGTGCCAGCTCACAGAGACAGGGGGTTACGGACGAGCAGTACTTC
J gene: TRBJ2-2; clone size: NA; D gene: NA; V gene: TRBV18; CDR3 protein: CASSPGDRNTGELFF; CDR3 DNA: TGTGCCAGCTCACCTGGTGACCGAAACACCGGGGAGCTGTTTTTT
J gene: TRBJ2-3; clone size: NA; D gene: NA; V gene: TRBV7-9; CDR3 protein: CASSFENTQYF; CDR3 DNA: TGTGCCAGCAGCTTTGAAAATACGCAGTATTTT
J gene: TRBJ2-1; clone size: NA; D gene: NA; V gene: TRBV5-1; CDR3 protein: CASSGGGAEIYNEQFF; CDR3 DNA: TGCGCCAGCAGCGGGGGGGGCGCAGAGATCTACAATGAGCAGTTCTTC
J gene: TRBJ1-2; clone size: NA; D gene: TRBD1; V gene: TRBV27; CDR3 protein: CASSLSPTHIQGARRYGYTF; CDR3 DNA: TGTGCCAGCAGTTTATCCCCAACTCATATACAGGGGGCGCGCCGCTATGGCTACACCTTC
J gene: TRBJ2-7; clone size: once; D gene: NA; V gene: TRBV5-1; CDR3 protein: CASSLWRDLLEQYF; CDR3 DNA: TGCGCCAGCAGCTTGTGGCGGGATCTCCTCGAGCAGTACTTC
J gene: TRBJ1-1; clone size: few; D gene: NA; V gene: TRBV28; CDR3 protein: CASSRGDTEAFF; CDR3 DNA: TGTGCCAGCAGCCGAGGTGACACTGAAGCTTTCTTT
J gene: TRBJ2-2; clone size: once; D gene: NA; V gene: TRBV29-1; CDR3 protein: CSAKGVGTGELFF; CDR3 DNA: TGCAGCGCTAAGGGGGTAGGGACCGGGGAGCTGTTTTTT
J gene: TRBJ1-2; clone size: NA; D gene: NA; V gene: TRBV7-9; CDR3 protein: CASSPRVGGYTF; CDR3 DNA: TGTGCCAGCAGCCCCCGAGTCGGTGGCTACACCTTC
J gene: TRBJ1-2; clone size: NA; D gene: TRBD1; V gene: TRBV7-2; CDR3 protein: CASSPRQGADYGYTF; CDR3 DNA: TGTGCCAGCAGCCCTCGACAGGGGGCTGACTATGGCTACACCTTC
J gene: TRBJ2-7; clone size: once; D gene: TRBD2; V gene: TRBV10-3; CDR3 protein: CAISGTSGIYYEQYF; CDR3 DNA: TGTGCCATCAGCGGGACTAGCGGGATCTACTACGAGCAGTACTTC
J gene: TRBJ2-7; clone size: NA; D gene: NA; V gene: TRBV28; CDR3 protein: CASNYRIGGSYEQYF; CDR3 DNA: TGTGCCAGCAATTATCGGATAGGGGGATCCTACGAGCAGTACTTC
J gene: TRBJ2-7; clone size: NA; D gene: TRBD1; V gene: TRBV2; CDR3 protein: CASSEQGAYEQYF; CDR3 DNA: TGTGCCAGCAGTGAACAGGGGGCCTACGAGCAGTACTTC
J gene: TRBJ2-5; clone size: NA; D gene: TRBD2; V gene: TRBV15; CDR3 protein: CATSETSGSFGQETQYF; CDR3 DNA: TGTGCCACCAGCGAGACTAGCGGGAGCTTCGGCCAAGAGACCCAGTACTTC
J gene: TRBJ2-5; clone size: NA; D gene: NA; V gene: TRBV15; CDR3 protein: CATSRDPQGAGETQYF; CDR3 DNA: TGTGCCACCAGCAGAGATCCACAGGGCGCGGGAGAGACCCAGTACTTC
J gene: TRBJ2-2; clone size: once; D gene: NA; V gene: TRBV21-1; CDR3 protein: CARGQKSTGELFF; CDR3 DNA: TGTGCCAGAGGACAGAAATCCACCGGGGAGCTGTTTTTT
J gene: TRBJ2-3; clone size: NA; D gene: NA; V gene: TRBV9; CDR3 protein: CASSGYSSTLDTQYF; CDR3 DNA: TGTGCCAGCAGCGGATACTCCAGTACATTAGATACGCAGTATTTT